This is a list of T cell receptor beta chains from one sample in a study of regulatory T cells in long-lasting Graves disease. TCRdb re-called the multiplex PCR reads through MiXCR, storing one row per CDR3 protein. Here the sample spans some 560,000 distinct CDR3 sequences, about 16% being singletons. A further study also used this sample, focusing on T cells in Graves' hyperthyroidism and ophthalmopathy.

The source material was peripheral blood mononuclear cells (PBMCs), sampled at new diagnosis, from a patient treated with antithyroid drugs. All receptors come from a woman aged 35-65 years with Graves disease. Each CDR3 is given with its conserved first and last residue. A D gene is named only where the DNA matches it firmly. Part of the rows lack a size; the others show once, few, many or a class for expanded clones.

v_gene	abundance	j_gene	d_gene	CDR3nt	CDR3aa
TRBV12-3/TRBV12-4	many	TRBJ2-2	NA	TGTGCCAGCGTAGGGCCCGCAGGAGTGAGCGGGGAGCTGTTTTTT	CASVGPAGVSGELFF
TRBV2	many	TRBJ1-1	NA	TGTGCCAGCAGCACGGAGGGGGACACTGAAGCTTTCTTT	CASSTEGDTEAFF
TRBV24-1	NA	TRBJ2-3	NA	TGTGCCACCAGCCTTACAGGGACAGATACGCAGTATTTT	CATSLTGTDTQYF
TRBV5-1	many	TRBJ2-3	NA	TGCGCCAGCAGCTCATCACCTGGGCGGACGGTTATTTTCACAGATACGCAGTATTTT	CASSSSPGRTVIFTDTQYF
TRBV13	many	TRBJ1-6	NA	TGTGCCAGCAGCTTAGGCCCGGGCACCGGCTCACCCCTCCACTTT	CASSLGPGTGSPLHF
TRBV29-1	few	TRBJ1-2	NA	TGCAGCGTTGAAGATAGAACTAACTATGGCTACACCTTC	CSVEDRTNYGYTF
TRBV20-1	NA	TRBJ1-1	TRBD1	TGCAAACCGGGACAGGGGGCGGATGGAGCTTTCTTT	CKPGQGADGAFF
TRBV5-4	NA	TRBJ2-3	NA	TGTGCCAGCAGCCGACCAGGGGAGGTTTCGGATACGCAGTATTTT	CASSRPGEVSDTQYF
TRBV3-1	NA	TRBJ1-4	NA	TGTGCCAGCAGCCACAGGGGACGGCAGGAAAAACTGTTTTTT	CASSHRGRQEKLFF
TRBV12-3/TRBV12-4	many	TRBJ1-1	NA	TGTGCCAGCAGTACGGGGTGGAACACTGAAGCTTTCTTT	CASSTGWNTEAFF
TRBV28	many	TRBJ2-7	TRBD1	TGTGCCAGCAGTACCCTAGGACAGGGGGGGAACGAGCAGTACTTC	CASSTLGQGGNEQYF